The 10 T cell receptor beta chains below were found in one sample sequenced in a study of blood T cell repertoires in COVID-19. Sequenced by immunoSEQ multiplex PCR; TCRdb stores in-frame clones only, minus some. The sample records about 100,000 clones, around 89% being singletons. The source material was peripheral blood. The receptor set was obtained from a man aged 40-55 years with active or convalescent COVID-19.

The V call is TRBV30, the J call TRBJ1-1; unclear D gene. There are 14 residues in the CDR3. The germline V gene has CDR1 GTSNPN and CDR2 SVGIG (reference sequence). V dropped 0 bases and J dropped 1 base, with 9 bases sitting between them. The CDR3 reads CAWSVPLSNTEAFF. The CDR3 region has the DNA TGTGCCTGGAGTGTACCTCTATCGAACACTGAAGCTTTCTTT.

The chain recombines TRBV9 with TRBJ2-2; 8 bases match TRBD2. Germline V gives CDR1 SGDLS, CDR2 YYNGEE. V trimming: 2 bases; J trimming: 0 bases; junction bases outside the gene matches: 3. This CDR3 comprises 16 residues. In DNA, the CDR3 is TGTGCCAGCAGCGTTTCTAGCGGGCCGAACACCGGGGAGCTGTTTTTT. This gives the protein CASSVSSGPNTGELFF.

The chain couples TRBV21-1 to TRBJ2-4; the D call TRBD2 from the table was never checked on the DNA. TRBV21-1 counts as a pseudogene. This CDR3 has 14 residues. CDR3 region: CASSKGGGPGRQYF. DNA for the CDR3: TGTGCCAGCAGCAAAGGGGGGGGACCGGGCCGTCAGTACTTC.

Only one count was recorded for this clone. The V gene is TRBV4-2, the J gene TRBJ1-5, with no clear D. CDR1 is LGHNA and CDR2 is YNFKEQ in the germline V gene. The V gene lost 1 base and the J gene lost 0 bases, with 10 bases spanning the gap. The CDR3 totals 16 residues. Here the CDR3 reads CASSQVTADSNQPQHF. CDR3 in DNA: TGTGCCAGCAGCCAAGTCACAGCTGATAGCAATCAGCCCCAGCATTTT.

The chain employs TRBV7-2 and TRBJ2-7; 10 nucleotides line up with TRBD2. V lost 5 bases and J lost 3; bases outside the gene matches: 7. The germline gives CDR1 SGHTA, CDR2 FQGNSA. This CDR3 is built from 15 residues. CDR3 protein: CASSLQAGGIYEQYF. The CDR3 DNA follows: TGTGCCAGCAGCCTACAAGCGGGAGGGATCTACGAGCAGTACTTC.

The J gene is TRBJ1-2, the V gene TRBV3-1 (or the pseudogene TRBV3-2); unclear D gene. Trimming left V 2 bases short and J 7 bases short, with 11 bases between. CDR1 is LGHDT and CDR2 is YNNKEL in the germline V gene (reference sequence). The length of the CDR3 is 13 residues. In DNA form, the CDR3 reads TGTGCCAGCAGCCAAATAGGGAGGAGTGGCTACACCTTC. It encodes CASSQIGRSGYTF.

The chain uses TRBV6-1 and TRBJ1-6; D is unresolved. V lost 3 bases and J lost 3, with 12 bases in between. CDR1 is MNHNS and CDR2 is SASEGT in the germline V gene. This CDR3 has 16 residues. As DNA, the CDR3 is TGTGCCAGCAGTGAGAGGGATGAGGACTATAATTCACCCCTCCACTTT. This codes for CASSERDEDYNSPLHF.

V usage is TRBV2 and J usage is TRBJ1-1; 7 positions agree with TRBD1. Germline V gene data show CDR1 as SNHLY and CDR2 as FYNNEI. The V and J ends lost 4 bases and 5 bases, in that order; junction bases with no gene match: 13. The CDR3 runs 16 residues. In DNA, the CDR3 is TGTGCCAGCAGTGTAGGGGGCAGGGGGATAGGTACTGAAGCTTTCTTT. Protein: CASSVGGRGIGTEAFF.

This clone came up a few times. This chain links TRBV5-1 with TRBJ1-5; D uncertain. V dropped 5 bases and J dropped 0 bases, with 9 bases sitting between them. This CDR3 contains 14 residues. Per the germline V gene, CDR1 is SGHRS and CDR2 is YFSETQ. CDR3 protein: CASRADYSNQPQHF. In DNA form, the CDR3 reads TGCGCCAGCAGGGCCGACTATAGCAATCAGCCCCAGCATTTT.

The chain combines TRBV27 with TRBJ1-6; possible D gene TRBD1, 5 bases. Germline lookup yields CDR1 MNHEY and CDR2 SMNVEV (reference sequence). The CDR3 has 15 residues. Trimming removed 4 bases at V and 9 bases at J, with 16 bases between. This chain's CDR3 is CASSWTPSDRSPLHF. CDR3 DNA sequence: TGTGCCAGCAGTTGGACACCTTCCGATCGTTCACCCCTCCACTTT.